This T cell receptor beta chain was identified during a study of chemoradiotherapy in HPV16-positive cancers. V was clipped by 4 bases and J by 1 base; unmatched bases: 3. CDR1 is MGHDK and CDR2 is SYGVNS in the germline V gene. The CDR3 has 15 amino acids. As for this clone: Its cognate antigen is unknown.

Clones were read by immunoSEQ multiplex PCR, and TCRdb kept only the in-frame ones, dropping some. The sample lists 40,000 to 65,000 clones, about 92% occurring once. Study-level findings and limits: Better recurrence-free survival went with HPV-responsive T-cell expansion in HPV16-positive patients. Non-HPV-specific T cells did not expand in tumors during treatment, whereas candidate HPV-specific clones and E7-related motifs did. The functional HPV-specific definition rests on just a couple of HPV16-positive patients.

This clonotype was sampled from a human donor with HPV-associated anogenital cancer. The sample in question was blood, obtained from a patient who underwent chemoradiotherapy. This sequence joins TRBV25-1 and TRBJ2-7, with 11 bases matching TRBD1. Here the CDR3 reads CASSGGTGGSYEQYF. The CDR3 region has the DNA TGTGCCAGCAGTGGAGGGACAGGGGGGTCCTACGAGCAGTACTTC.